These 26 T cell receptor beta chains were sequenced from one sample in a study of T cell responses to AZD1222 COVID-19 vaccine. Profiled with immunoSEQ multiplex PCR; TCRdb holds only in-frame clones, not every one. The top ten hold approximately 8% of the sample, which has about 130,000 clones, 88% seen once. The input for sequencing was peripheral blood, taken on day 0 of AZD1222 vaccination. These receptors came from an adult in good health.

V and J are TRBV3-1 (or the pseudogene TRBV3-2) and TRBJ2-7; no clear D gene. Looked up from germline, CDR1 is LGHDT and CDR2 is YNNKEL (reference sequence). The CDR3 contains 13 residues. V dropped 0 bases and J dropped 7 bases, with 10 bases sitting between them. CDR3 nucleotide sequence: TGTGCCAGCAGCCAAGATTCCCCGTGGGAGCAGTACTTC. Protein sequence: CASSQDSPWEQYF.

V gene TRBV29-1 combines with J gene TRBJ2-7, with TRBD2 as a possible D gene (5 bases). This CDR3 spans 10 amino acids. V lost 6 bases, J lost 5 bases, and 8 bases lay in between. From germline, CDR1 is SQVTM and CDR2 ANQGSEA. The CDR3 DNA follows: TGCAGCGTCGGACTGGACGAGCAGTACTTC. Protein product: CSVGLDEQYF.

For the CDR3, the DNA is TGTGCCAGGGGGGTTAAAGCAGATCGAAACACCATATATTTT. As protein: CARGVKADRNTIYF. This chain connects TRBV5-4 to TRBJ1-3; possible D gene TRBD1, 5 bases. Germline V CDR1 and CDR2: SGHNT, YYREEE (reference sequence). Trimming took off 8 bases at V and 5 bases at J, with 17 bases between the two ends. The CDR3 runs 14 residues.

The genes are TRBV11-2 and TRBJ2-5; D possibly corresponds to TRBD1 (6 bases). Germline V gene lookup returns CDR1 SGHAT and CDR2 FQNNGV. CDR3 length: 14 residues. Trimming removed 2 bases from V and 7 bases from J, with 14 bases in between. The CDR3 sequence: CASSLQDRRLTQYF. Written as DNA, the CDR3 is TGTGCCAGCAGCTTACAAGACAGGCGGCTGACCCAGTACTTC.

The gene calls are TRBV5-4 and TRBJ2-1, with D uncertain. V was shortened by 4 bases and J by 8 bases, with 16 bases between the two germline ends. CDR1 and CDR2 from the germline V gene are SGHNT and YYREEE (reference sequence). The CDR3 covers 14 residues. The CDR3 DNA reads as TGTGCCAGCAGCAGTGAACGGGCCCAGGATGAGCAGTTCTTC. It encodes CASSSERAQDEQFF.

The chain uses TRBV9 and TRBJ2-2; TRBD1 matches 7 bases. The CDR3 runs 15 residues. With V trimmed by 4 bases and J by 7 bases, 10 bases remained unmatched. The germline V gene encodes CDR1 SGDLS and CDR2 YYNGEE. This chain's CDR3 is CASSPTDREHGELFF. The CDR3 nucleotides are TGTGCCAGCAGCCCCACTGACAGGGAACACGGGGAGCTGTTTTTT.

V gene TRBV29-1 combines with J gene TRBJ2-4; 8 bases map to TRBD1. Germline V gene sequence: CDR1 SQVTM, CDR2 ANQGSEA. The V and J ends lost 5 bases and 5 bases, in that order; junction bases with no gene match: 11. The CDR3 loop spans 15 amino acids. CDR3 loop: CSVLPAGTGENIQYF. The CDR3 DNA sequence: TGCAGCGTTCTACCAGCCGGGACAGGAGAAAACATTCAGTACTTC.

V usage is TRBV19 and J usage is TRBJ2-1, with 8 bases aligning to TRBD2. Germline-derived CDR1 and CDR2 are LNHDA and SQIVND (reference sequence). CDR3 length: 16 residues. After removal of 4 bases from V and 5 bases from J, the junction contained 10 bases not matched to a gene. CDR3 loop: CASSTGSGSSHNEQFF. In nucleotides, the CDR3 is TGTGCCAGTAGTACAGGGAGCGGGAGCTCGCACAATGAGCAGTTCTTC.

This sequence joins TRBV6-5 and TRBJ1-1, with 12 bases matching TRBD1. With 4 bases clipped from V and 7 bases from J, the junction kept 4 bases outside the gene matches. The germline V gene has CDR1 MNHEY and CDR2 SVGAGI. The CDR3 has 14 residues. The CDR3 loop is CASSSGQGAGEAFF. As DNA, the CDR3 is TGTGCCAGCAGTTCGGGACAGGGGGCCGGTGAAGCTTTCTTT.

The V call is TRBV5-4, the J call TRBJ2-3, with TRBD1 matching 9 bases. Germline CDR1 SGHNT, CDR2 YYREEE (reference sequence). J was trimmed by 2 bases and V by 6 bases; bases with no gene match: 10. The CDR3 length is 16 residues. DNA of the CDR3: TGTGCCAGCACCCAGGACAGGGGATTATCCACAGATACGCAGTATTTT. It specifies CASTQDRGLSTDTQYF.

This clone was picked up a small number of times. The chain joins TRBV7-3 to TRBJ1-2, with 9 bases that match TRBD1. CDR3 length: 14 amino acids. V shed 4 bases, J shed 4 bases, and the junction held 4 bases outside the gene matches. Germline lookup yields CDR1 SGHTA and CDR2 FQGTGA. For the CDR3, the DNA is TGTGCCAGCAGCTCCCCGACAGGGGGCTATGGCTACACCTTC. Encoded protein: CASSSPTGGYGYTF.

The gene calls are TRBV5-4 and TRBJ2-1; 10 bases line up with TRBD2. The CDR3 length is 15 residues. J lost 11 bases, V lost 0 bases, and 8 bases had no gene match. Germline values: CDR1 SGHNT, CDR2 YYREEE (reference sequence). The CDR3 coding sequence is TGTGCCAGCAGCTTGGTGGGAGCGGGAGGGCAAAAGCAGTTCTTC. Protein: CASSLVGAGGQKQFF.

The chain joins TRBV6-2 or TRBV6-3 to TRBJ2-3; D possibly corresponds to TRBD2 (5 bases). Germline V gene sequence: CDR1 MNHEY, CDR2 SVGEGT. The CDR3 is 15 residues long. Deletions cut 2 bases from V and 2 bases from J, with 11 bases between. In DNA form, the CDR3 reads TGTGCCAGCAGTTACAGCGGAACGGACACAGATACGCAGTATTTT. Its protein is CASSYSGTDTDTQYF.

The V call is TRBV6-5, the J call TRBJ1-2; 7 bases map to TRBD1. This CDR3 has 15 amino acids. CDR1 and CDR2 from the germline V gene are MNHEY and SVGAGI. The V segment lost 2 bases and the J segment 1 base; nucleotides outside the gene matches: 4. In nucleotides, the CDR3 is TGTGCCAGCAGTTACGCGGCAGGGGGTAACTATGGCTACACCTTC. This codes for CASSYAAGGNYGYTF.

A few counts support this clone. This CDR3 is CATSRTGLARTDTQYF. Here the CDR3 DNA reads TGTGCCACCAGCAGAACCGGACTAGCGCGCACAGATACGCAGTATTTT. J is TRBJ2-3 and V is TRBV15, with 9 bases matching TRBD2. Germline V gene sequence: CDR1 LNHNV, CDR2 YYDKDF (reference sequence). This CDR3 is built from 16 residues. Trimming at V came to 2 bases and at J to 1 base, leaving 4 bases not matched to a gene.

V and J are TRBV6-4 and TRBJ2-2; the D gene is possibly TRBD1 (5 bases). Trimming took 6 bases from V and 4 from J, leaving 15 bases between them. Germline V gives CDR1 MRHNA, CDR2 SNTAGT. The CDR3 has 15 amino acids. CDR3 nucleotides: TGTGCCAGCAGCGCCCAAGGGGTTGCCACCGGGGAGCTGTTTTTT. Encoded protein: CASSAQGVATGELFF.

The CDR3 sequence is CASSRGGVGNEKLFF. The DNA of the CDR3 is TGTGCCAGCAGCCGGGGCGGGGTCGGAAATGAAAAACTGTTTTTT. The V gene is TRBV6-5, the J gene TRBJ1-4; D possibly corresponds to TRBD1 (5 bases). The CDR3 length is 15 residues. Germline V CDR1 and CDR2: MNHEY, SVGAGI. V was clipped by 6 bases and J by 5 bases, with 16 bases between them.

The J gene is TRBJ2-2, the V gene TRBV9, with D uncertain. Germline loops: CDR1 SGDLS, CDR2 YYNGEE. This CDR3 comprises 13 residues. Trimming removed 0 bases from V and 6 bases from J, with 6 bases in between. For the CDR3, the DNA is TGTGCCAGCAGCGTAGGATCTGCCGGGGAGCTGTTTTTT. Translated, it gives CASSVGSAGELFF. Together with reference TRBV9 and TRBJ2-2, the CDR3 gives the full variable domain: DSGVTQTPKHLITATGQRVTLRCSPRSGDLSVYWYQQSLDQGLQFLIQYYNGEERAKGNILERFSAQQFPDLHSELNLSSLELGDSALYFCASSVGSAGELFFGEGSRLTVL.

This clone was observed once. V usage is TRBV9 and J usage is TRBJ2-5; the D is unclear. Looked up from germline, CDR1 is SGDLS and CDR2 is YYNGEE. The CDR3 is 18 residues long. V was cut by 0 bases and J by 4 bases, with 22 bases left in between. In DNA form, the CDR3 reads TGTGCCAGCAGCGTAGCTCAAAACCCGGGCCATTCAAGAGAGACCCAGTACTTC. It specifies CASSVAQNPGHSRETQYF.

V and J are TRBV30 and TRBJ1-5, with D uncertain. CDR3 size: 14 residues. CDR1 GTSNPN and CDR2 SVGIG come from the germline V gene (reference sequence). Trimming took 4 bases from V and 5 from J, leaving 15 bases between them. The CDR3 here is CAWKRLVNHQPQHF. DNA for the CDR3: TGTGCCTGGAAAAGACTGGTGAATCATCAGCCCCAGCATTTT.

This clone was counted between two and nine times. The rearrangement joins TRBV6-5 to TRBJ2-1; maybe TRBD2 (6 bases). With 10 bases removed from V and 4 bases from J, the gap between germline ends came to 17 bases. The germline V gene encodes CDR1 MNHEY and CDR2 SVGAGI. This CDR3 spans 14 amino acids. The DNA of the CDR3 is TGTGCCAACGTCGGGACGGGACTTTACAATGAGCAGTTCTTC. Protein sequence: CANVGTGLYNEQFF.

J is TRBJ1-6 and V is TRBV2; 7 nucleotides match TRBD1. This CDR3 comprises 12 residues. The germline gives CDR1 SNHLY, CDR2 FYNNEI. Trimming removed 8 bases from V and 10 bases from J; junction bases left unmatched: 5. CDR3 region: CASHRGESPLHF. The CDR3 DNA reads as TGTGCCAGCCACAGGGGAGAGTCACCCCTCCACTTT.

The CDR3: CSANRDMLNTEAFF. CDR3 DNA: TGCAGCGCAAATAGGGACATGTTGAACACTGAAGCTTTCTTT. The chain uses TRBV29-1 and TRBJ1-1, with D perhaps TRBD1 (6 bases). The ends were cut back, 7 bases at V and 0 bases at J, with 15 bases in the middle. CDR1 SQVTM and CDR2 ANQGSEA come from the germline V gene. CDR3 length: 14 amino acids.

This chain connects TRBV11-2 to TRBJ2-7; D is possibly TRBD2 (5 bases). V was cut by 7 bases and J by 3 bases, with 16 bases left in between. Germline V gene lookup returns CDR1 SGHAT and CDR2 FQNNGV. The CDR3 loop spans 14 amino acids. The CDR3 protein is CASTPLRRGYEQYF. The CDR3 DNA reads TGTGCCAGCACCCCCTTGCGCCGGGGCTACGAGCAGTACTTC.

This chain links TRBV6-4 with TRBJ1-1; TRBD1 aligns across 9 bases. This CDR3 spans 14 amino acids. Germline V lookup: CDR1 MRHNA, CDR2 SNTAGT. J gave up 8 bases and V 0 bases, and 4 bases lay outside the gene matches. CDR3 in DNA: TGTGCCAGCAGTGACTCAGGGGACAGGGACGAAGCTTTCTTT. Its translation: CASSDSGDRDEAFF.

The V and J genes are TRBV2 and TRBJ1-4, with D possibly TRBD1 on 5 matching bases. This CDR3 has 14 amino acids. Germline V gene data show CDR1 as SNHLY and CDR2 as FYNNEI. Between the trimmed V and J ends, which lost 7 bases and 3 bases, there was a span of 12 bases. Written as DNA, the CDR3 is TGTGCCAGCATTCTGGGGGGGTCTAATGAAAAACTGTTTTTT. This gives the protein CASILGGSNEKLFF.